This TCR beta chain was captured by sequencing in a study of PD-1 blockade in classical Hodgkin lymphoma. About the research overall: Patients were given intravenous nivolumab, 3 mg/kg, every 2 weeks.

As to time point: cycle 4 day 1 (C4D1), after less than seven weeks of nivolumab. Autologous stem cell transplantation was followed by relapse in every patient, and brentuximab vedotin exposure varied. A remark on this clone: What it binds is not known.

Looked up from germline, CDR1 is MNHEY and CDR2 is SMNVEV (reference sequence). The CDR3 length is 14 residues. Trimming took off 3 bases at V and 2 bases at J, with 11 bases between the two ends. Study results and limitations: Those achieving complete response showed baseline diversity like newly diagnosed patients. At C4D1, TCR diversity had climbed significantly for CD4+ cells, though not for CD8+ cells.

TCRdb's copy holds only in-frame clones and misses some; the assay was immunoSEQ multiplex PCR. The top ten clones hold roughly 19% of a sample with roughly 100,000 clones, 89% of them seen once. The V gene is TRBV27, the J gene TRBJ2-7; either TRBD1 or TRBD2 may supply D (5 bases each). This TCR was sampled from a human donor with classical Hodgkin lymphoma. Sequencing was performed on peripheral blood mononuclear cells (PBMCs), taken before the fourth cycle of nivolumab. The CDR3 here is CASSFWGPAYEQYF. DNA for the CDR3: TGTGCCAGCAGTTTCTGGGGACCAGCCTACGAGCAGTACTTC.